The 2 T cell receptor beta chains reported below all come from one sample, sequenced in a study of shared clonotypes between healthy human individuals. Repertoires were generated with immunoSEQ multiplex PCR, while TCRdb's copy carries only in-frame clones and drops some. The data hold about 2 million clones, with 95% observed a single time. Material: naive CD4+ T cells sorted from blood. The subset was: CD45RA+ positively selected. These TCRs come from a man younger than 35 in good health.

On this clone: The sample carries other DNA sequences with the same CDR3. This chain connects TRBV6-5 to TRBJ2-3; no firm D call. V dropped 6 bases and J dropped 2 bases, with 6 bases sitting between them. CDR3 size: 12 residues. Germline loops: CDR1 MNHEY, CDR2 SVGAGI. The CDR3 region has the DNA TGTGCCAGCAGCCAGAACACAGATACGCAGTATTTT. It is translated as CASSQNTDTQYF.

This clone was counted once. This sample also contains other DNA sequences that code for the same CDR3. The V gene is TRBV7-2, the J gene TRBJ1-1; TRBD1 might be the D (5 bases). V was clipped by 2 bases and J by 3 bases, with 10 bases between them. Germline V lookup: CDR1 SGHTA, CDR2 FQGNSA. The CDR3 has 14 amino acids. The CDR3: CASSLTGRDTEAFF. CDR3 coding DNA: TGTGCCAGCAGCTTAACGGGGCGGGACACTGAAGCTTTCTTT.